This T cell receptor (beta chain) was observed in a study of graft-versus-host responses after intestinal transplantation. General observations from the study: GvH clones surfaced in recipient marrow, some emerging earlier in ileum or blood.

V dropped 4 bases and J dropped 6; count of bases not matched to a gene: 8. This CDR3 spans 15 amino acids. Germline CDR1 reads SNHLY; CDR2 reads FYNNEI. With respect to this clone: Its antigen is currently unknown.

Clones were read by immunoSEQ multiplex PCR, and TCRdb kept only the in-frame ones, dropping some. Of approximately 130,000 clones listed, around nine tenths are singletons. This chain uses TRBV2 with TRBJ2-2; TRBD2 matches 7 bases. The TCR sequence derives from a human donor who received an intestinal transplant. This specimen was unstimulated CD4+ T cells sorted from spleen or lymph node cells, taken before intestinal transplant. The CDR3 reads CASSVRGVGPGELFF. In DNA, the CDR3 is TGTGCCAGCAGTGTTCGGGGGGTGGGTCCCGGGGAGCTGTTTTTT.